Below are 30 T cell receptor beta chains sequenced from a single sample in a study of siplizumab effects on memory and regulatory T cells. Repertoires were generated with immunoSEQ multiplex PCR, while TCRdb's copy carries only in-frame clones and drops some. The sample contains roughly 100,000 clones, over 90% of which appear only once. Sequencing input: Tregs sorted from blood. The receptors shown here come from a human donor in good health.

This clone was picked up a small number of times. This chain joins TRBV7-8 and TRBJ2-2; D may correspond to TRBD1 or TRBD2 (6 bases each). V was pared by 1 base and J by 6 bases, with 15 bases between. Looked up from germline, CDR1 is SGHVS and CDR2 is FQNEAQ. The CDR3 covers 16 residues. The CDR3 here is CASSLVGAGGAGELFF. The CDR3 DNA is TGTGCCAGCAGCTTAGTGGGGGCAGGAGGGGCCGGGGAGCTGTTTTTT.

The chain recombines TRBV30 with TRBJ1-2; D is perhaps TRBD1 (5 bases). The CDR3 runs to 15 residues. The germline CDR1 and CDR2 sequences are GTSNPN and SVGIG (reference sequence). V was shortened by 2 bases and J by 4 bases, with 17 bases between the two germline ends. The CDR3 region is CAWSSGMGGSYGYTF. The CDR3 DNA reads as TGTGCCTGGAGTTCGGGGATGGGGGGATCCTATGGCTACACCTTC.

The chain couples TRBV5-1 to TRBJ1-2; TRBD1 agrees at 12 bases. Germline values: CDR1 SGHRS, CDR2 YFSETQ. This CDR3 region has 18 residues. V lost 3 bases and J lost 2; bases outside the gene matches: 11. CDR3 coding DNA: TGCGCCAGCAGCTGGGCAACCGGGACAGGGGGCGCCAACTATGGCTACACCTTC. It codes for CASSWATGTGGANYGYTF.

The rearrangement uses TRBV5-4 and TRBJ2-2; the match to TRBD2 covers 7 bases. Unmatched junction bases numbered 4, after V lost 2 bases and J lost 6 bases. This CDR3 is 14 amino acids long. CDR1 is SGHNT and CDR2 is YYREEE in the germline V gene (reference sequence). CDR3 in DNA: TGTGCCAGCAGCTTCATCGGGAGGTCCGGGGAGCTGTTTTTT. Its translation is CASSFIGRSGELFF.

This chain joins TRBV30 and TRBJ1-1; D is undetermined. This CDR3 has 12 amino acids. CDR1 and CDR2 from the germline V gene are GTSNPN and SVGIG (reference sequence). V dropped 1 base and J dropped 6 bases, with 9 bases sitting between them. CDR3 region: CAWSGGGAEAFF. The CDR3 region has the DNA TGTGCCTGGAGTGGCGGTGGCGCTGAAGCTTTCTTT.

The V call is TRBV18, the J call TRBJ2-1; unclear D gene. V lost 4 bases and J lost 9, with 7 bases in between. Germline V gene sequence: CDR1 KGHSH, CDR2 LQKENI. This CDR3 has 11 residues. CDR3: CASSRRAEQFF. In DNA form, the CDR3 reads TGTGCCAGCTCACGAAGGGCTGAGCAGTTCTTC.

In its sample, this clone was seen once. This sequence joins TRBV7-9 and TRBJ2-1; D is unresolved. Germline CDR1 and CDR2: SEHNR and FQNEAQ (reference sequence). The CDR3 is 12 residues long. V was cut by 5 bases and J by 8 bases, with 10 bases left in between. CDR3 residues: CASSAGVDEQFF. The CDR3 nucleotides are TGTGCCAGCAGCGCTGGGGTCGATGAGCAGTTCTTC.

The V call is TRBV27, the J call TRBJ1-5; 7 nucleotides line up with TRBD1. This CDR3 comprises 15 residues. The germline CDR1 and CDR2 sequences are MNHEY and SMNVEV (reference sequence). The J segment lost 6 bases and the V segment lost 5 bases, leaving 10 bases of the junction unmatched. CDR3 nucleotides: TGTGCCAGCAGTCCCAAACAGGGGTTAGGTCAGCCCCAGCATTTT. Its translation: CASSPKQGLGQPQHF.

This chain uses TRBV19 with TRBJ1-2, with 7 bases fitting TRBD1. This CDR3 contains 16 residues. Germline V gene data show CDR1 as LNHDA and CDR2 as SQIVND (reference sequence). Trimming removed 3 bases from V and 4 bases from J; junction bases left unmatched: 11. The CDR3 protein is CASSITGQRLSYGYTF. Written as DNA, the CDR3 is TGTGCCAGTAGTATTACGGGACAGCGTTTATCCTATGGCTACACCTTC. The complete variable domain, with remaining parts taken from reference TRBV19 and TRBJ1-2, reads DGGITQSPKYLFRKEGQNVTLSCEQNLNHDAMYWYRQDPGQGLRLIYYSQIVNDFQKGDIAEGYSVSREKKESFPLTVTSAQKNPTAFYLCASSITGQRLSYGYTFGSGTRLTVV.

The rearrangement links TRBV6-5 to TRBJ1-3; D remains ambiguous. The germline V gene encodes CDR1 MNHEY and CDR2 SVGAGI. V lost 2 bases, J lost 0 bases, and 5 bases lay in between. CDR3 length equals 14 residues. The CDR3 sequence is CASSYGASGNTIYF. The CDR3 bases are TGTGCCAGCAGTTACGGTGCCTCTGGAAACACCATATATTTT.

The rearrangement joins TRBV10-2 to TRBJ1-6, with D unresolved. V was shortened by 1 base and J by 8 bases, with 18 bases between the two germline ends. CDR3 length: 17 amino acids. Germline V gene data show CDR1 as WSHSY and CDR2 as SAAADI. This CDR3 reads CASSEFLSPAHHSPLHF. CDR3 nucleotides: TGCGCCAGCAGTGAGTTCTTGTCACCCGCGCATCATTCACCCCTCCACTTT.

V usage is TRBV7-9 and J usage is TRBJ2-7, with D unclear. V shed 1 base and J shed 3 bases, with 7 bases lying between them. The germline gives CDR1 SEHNR, CDR2 FQNEAQ (reference sequence). CDR3 length equals 13 residues. DNA of the CDR3: TGTGCCAGCAGCTTAGGAGCTAACTACGAGCAGTACTTC. It is translated as CASSLGANYEQYF.

This sequence joins TRBV6-1 and TRBJ2-7, with D perhaps matching TRBD1 (5 bases). The germline V and J ends were trimmed by 7 bases and 1 base, with 17 bases remaining between them. This CDR3 comprises 15 residues. The germline V gene encodes CDR1 MNHNS and CDR2 SASEGT. The CDR3 loop is CASTPQAAGSYEQYF. In DNA, the CDR3 is TGTGCCAGCACCCCTCAGGCGGCAGGGTCCTACGAGCAGTACTTC.

This clone has just one count. The chain recombines TRBV15 with TRBJ2-5; no clear D. CDR3 length equals 11 residues. The ends were cut back, 5 bases at V and 4 bases at J, with 5 bases in the middle. Germline V gene data show CDR1 as LNHNV and CDR2 as YYDKDF (reference sequence). CDR3 DNA: TGTGCCACCAGCCTAGGAGAGACCCAGTACTTC. Protein product: CATSLGETQYF.

The chain couples TRBV5-1 to TRBJ1-1, with unresolved D. Trimming shortened V by 0 bases and J by 1 base, and 10 bases separated the two germline ends. The CDR3 has 15 residues. Looked up from germline, CDR1 is SGHRS and CDR2 is YFSETQ. CDR3 sequence (DNA): TGCGCCAGCAGCTTGGAAGGGCAGGCGAACACTGAAGCTTTCTTT. This gives the protein CASSLEGQANTEAFF.

The gene calls are TRBV30 and TRBJ1-2, with D possibly matching TRBD1 (5 bases). CDR1 and CDR2 (germline): GTSNPN, SVGIG (reference sequence). The CDR3 is 15 residues long. V was pared by 0 bases and J by 4 bases, with 15 bases between. The CDR3 spells CAWSVLRGRSYGYTF. CDR3 bases: TGTGCCTGGAGTGTACTGAGGGGAAGGAGCTATGGCTACACCTTC.

The gene calls are TRBV6-6 and TRBJ1-4; 7 bases are shared with TRBD1. This CDR3 comprises 14 residues. The trim removed 7 bases at V and 7 bases at J, leaving 9 bases unmatched. The germline gives CDR1 MNHNY, CDR2 SVGAGI (reference sequence). The DNA of the CDR3 is TGTGCCAGCATCGCACAGGGGTTCAGTGAAAAACTGTTTTTT. It codes for CASIAQGFSEKLFF.

The rearrangement links TRBV19 to TRBJ2-3; D call uncertain. This CDR3 contains 11 residues. Germline CDR1 LNHDA, CDR2 SQIVND (reference sequence). The V gene lost 5 bases and the J gene lost 6 bases, with 6 bases spanning the gap. The CDR3 DNA is TGTGCCAGTAGTGCACTTGATACGCAGTATTTT. This codes for CASSALDTQYF.

V and J are TRBV6-5 and TRBJ1-5; TRBD1 is a possible D gene (6 bases). The length of the CDR3 is 15 residues. Trimming took 6 bases from V and 0 from J, leaving 12 bases between them. CDR1 and CDR2 (germline): MNHEY, SVGAGI. This CDR3 reads CASRTGINSNQPQHF. DNA for the CDR3: TGTGCCAGCAGAACAGGGATTAATAGCAATCAGCCCCAGCATTTT.

The chain employs TRBV20-1 and TRBJ2-1; no clear D. Trimming removed 5 bases from V and 5 bases from J, with 7 bases in between. Germline V CDR1 and CDR2: DFQATT, SNEGSKA (reference sequence). The CDR3 runs to 11 residues. For the CDR3, the DNA is TGCAGTGCTGCGCTTCACAATGAGCAGTTCTTC. As protein: CSAALHNEQFF.

The V gene is TRBV11-3, the J gene TRBJ2-7; possibly TRBD1 for D (5 bases). Deletions cut 5 bases from V and 2 bases from J, with 22 bases between. This CDR3 is 17 amino acids long. Germline CDR1 and CDR2: SGHNT and YENEEA. CDR3 nucleotide sequence: TGTGCCAGCAGCCTTAGGTCAGGGTTCGCCCAAGCCTACGAGCAGTACTTC. This sequence encodes CASSLRSGFAQAYEQYF.

The rearrangement uses TRBV5-6 and TRBJ2-2; no clear D gene. Trimming pared 1 base from V and 1 base from J, leaving 5 bases between. The CDR3 consists of 14 residues. Germline CDR1 SGHDT, CDR2 YYEEEE. CDR3 residues: CASSLRMNTGELFF. CDR3 nucleotide sequence: TGTGCCAGCAGCTTGAGGATGAACACCGGGGAGCTGTTTTTT.

The V call is TRBV19, the J call TRBJ2-1; D might be TRBD1 (5 bases). The CDR3 has 12 amino acids. Trimming shortened V by 6 bases and J by 8 bases, and 11 bases separated the two germline ends. Looked up from germline, CDR1 is LNHDA and CDR2 is SQIVND (reference sequence). CDR3 amino acids: CASSPIRDEQFF. The CDR3 nucleotides are TGTGCCAGTAGCCCCATCAGGGATGAGCAGTTCTTC. Drawing the rest from reference TRBV19 and TRBJ2-1, the complete variable domain is DGGITQSPKYLFRKEGQNVTLSCEQNLNHDAMYWYRQDPGQGLRLIYYSQIVNDFQKGDIAEGYSVSREKKESFPLTVTSAQKNPTAFYLCASSPIRDEQFFGPGTRLTVL.

The rearrangement links TRBV5-4 to TRBJ2-3; 9 bases line up with TRBD2. Losses at the gene ends were 8 bases for V and 1 base for J; bases not matched to a gene: 11. The CDR3 runs to 16 residues. Looked up from germline, CDR1 is SGHNT and CDR2 is YYREEE (reference sequence). The CDR3: CASSASGMTRTDTQYF. In DNA, the CDR3 is TGTGCCAGTTCGGCTAGCGGGATGACCCGCACAGATACGCAGTATTTT.

The chain recombines TRBV5-1 with TRBJ2-7; TRBD2 matches at 9 bases. Trimming at V came to 0 bases and at J to 2 bases, leaving 3 bases not matched to a gene. The CDR3 sequence is 15 residues long. Germline lookup yields CDR1 SGHRS and CDR2 YFSETQ. The CDR3 DNA reads TGCGCCAGCAGCTTGGCTCCTAGCGGGACCTACGAGCAGTACTTC. It encodes CASSLAPSGTYEQYF.

The chain joins TRBV30 to TRBJ2-7; D is unclear. Trimming removed 0 bases from V and 3 bases from J, with 6 bases in between. CDR3 length: 12 amino acids. Per the germline V gene, CDR1 is GTSNPN and CDR2 is SVGIG (reference sequence). CDR3 nucleotides: TGTGCCTGGAGTGTACGGATCTACGAGCAGTACTTC. Translated: CAWSVRIYEQYF.

The rearrangement uses TRBV29-1 and TRBJ1-1, with TRBD1 as a possible D gene (6 bases). Germline-derived CDR1 and CDR2 are SQVTM and ANQGSEA. This CDR3 is built from 13 residues. Deletions cut 4 bases from V and 5 bases from J, with 14 bases between. DNA for the CDR3: TGCAGCGTTGGGCTGGGGGCGAGGACTGAAGCTTTCTTT. Translation: CSVGLGARTEAFF.

The chain employs TRBV5-8 and TRBJ2-1; TRBD2 matches 11 bases. Germline assignment: CDR1 SGHTS and CDR2 YDEGEE. V was clipped by 5 bases and J by 9 bases; unmatched bases: 7. CDR3 size: 14 residues. The CDR3 region is CASRLAGGGLEQFF. DNA for the CDR3: TGTGCCAGCAGGCTAGCGGGGGGCGGCCTTGAGCAGTTCTTC.

The chain is built from TRBV6-6 and TRBJ2-1; 10 bases are shared with TRBD2. The V gene end was trimmed by 0 bases and the J gene end by 7 bases; junction bases not matched to a gene: 3. The germline CDR1 and CDR2 sequences are MNHNY and SVGAGI (reference sequence). The CDR3 is 15 residues long. CDR3 sequence (DNA): TGTGCCAGCAGTTACTCGGGACTAGCGCGAAATGAGCAGTTCTTC. Amino acid sequence: CASSYSGLARNEQFF.

The genes are TRBV7-6 and TRBJ1-2; D call uncertain. Trimming took 1 base from V and 3 from J, leaving 9 bases between them. Germline V gene sequence: CDR1 SGHVS, CDR2 FNYEAQ. The CDR3 spans 14 residues. In nucleotides, the CDR3 is TGTGCCAGCAGCTTAGAGCCGGATCACTATGGCTACACCTTC. Translation: CASSLEPDHYGYTF.